This entry concerns a single T cell receptor (beta chain). Germline CDR1 reads MGHDK; CDR2 reads SYGVNS. Trimming cost V 7 bases and J 0 bases; bases outside gene matches: 8. This CDR3 is 15 amino acids long. This record belongs to a study of blood T cell repertoires in COVID-19. Background on the study: Whether acute or convalescent, the COVID-19 samples came from the United States, Italy and Spain.

Per the original data handling: Amplification of reference gene primers was used by the study to estimate nucleated cell counts. Data came from immunoSEQ multiplex PCR; TCRdb stores just in-frame clones and leaves some out. The V and J calls and clone size come from that table; D and trimming were worked out from the DNA. The sample shows about 260,000 clones, around 86% of them seen only once. Specimen: peripheral blood. This sequence joins TRBV25-1 and TRBJ2-5; 7 bases map to TRBD2. The origin of this receptor is a human donor in a cohort sampled during active COVID-19. As DNA, the CDR3 is TGTGCCAGCACTCCGGGACTATGGAACCAAGAGACCCAGTACTTC. Protein sequence: CASTPGLWNQETQYF.